Each of the 18 T cell receptor beta chains below was sequenced from the same sample in a study of tissue T cells after allogeneic stem cell transplantation. The assay was immunoSEQ multiplex PCR, and TCRdb's table has in-frame clones only and misses some. The repertoire holds under 3,000 clones, with roughly 50% as singletons. Documented time point: mouse harvest day 7 after allogeneic transplant. Each mouse received 10^7 T-cell-depleted marrow cells plus 10^6 splenic CD5+ T cells by tail vein. Input material: spleen. These receptors all come from a female BALB/c mouse given C57BL/6 T cells with graft-versus-host disease after an allogeneic hematopoietic cell transplant.

As to this clone: The genes and germline here are from mouse. The CDR3 end lies 1 residue beyond the end of the read and is filled in from the germline J gene. The rearrangement links TRBV12-1 to TRBJ2-3; the match to TRBD2 covers 10 bases. The CDR3 totals 16 residues. Germline lookup yields CDR1 SGHSN and CDR2 HYEKVE. Germline trimming cut 2 bases from V and 0 bases from J; bases unmatched to any gene: 4. The CDR3 sequence: CASSPDWGASAETLYF. CDR3 DNA, as far as it was read: TGTGCCAGCTCTCCCGACTGGGGGGCTAGTGCAGAAACGCTGTAT.

Comment on this clone: The genes are named according to mouse. Read sequence stops 1 residue before the CDR3 end, and the germline J gene provides the missing end. This rearrangement joins TRBV15 to TRBJ2-2; 9 nucleotides line up with TRBD2. This CDR3 is built from 15 residues. Trimming at V came to 6 bases and at J to 0 bases, leaving 2 bases not matched to a gene. Germline V CDR1 and CDR2: SGHND, FRSKSL. The CDR3 protein is CASRWGGANTGQLYF. The CDR3 DNA, read in part, is TGTGCCAGCAGGTGGGGGGGCGCAAACACCGGGCAGCTCTAC.

This clone was detected only once. Genes here carry mouse names. The sequence runs out 1 residue before the end of the CDR3; the remainder is reconstructed from the germline J gene. The chain recombines TRBV2 with TRBJ2-5; unclear D gene. CDR3 length: 15 residues. The V and J ends lost 0 bases and 2 bases respectively, with 9 bases between them. Germline lookup yields CDR1 LGHNA and CDR2 YSYQKL. The CDR3 is CASSQDGRGQDTQYF. CDR3 DNA, as far as it was read: TGTGCCAGCAGCCAAGATGGGAGAGGCCAAGACACCCAGTAC. The entire variable domain, with the rest obtained from reference TRBV2 and TRBJ2-5, is as follows: DPKIIQKPKYLVAVTGSEKILICEQYLGHNAMYWYRQSAKKPLEFMFSYSYQKLMDNQTASSRFQPQSSKKNHLDLQITALKPDDSATYFCASSQDGRGQDTQYFGPGTRLLVL.

Turning to this clone: Germline and genes: mouse. The CDR3 sequence: CASSRDWGGDAEQFF. CDR3 DNA (partial): TGTGCCAGCAGTAGAGACTGGGGGGGCGATGCTGAGCAGTTC. The chain is built from TRBV13-1 and TRBJ2-1, with 12 bases aligning to TRBD2. Read sequence stops 1 residue before the CDR3 end, and the germline J gene provides the missing end. Trimming took 4 bases from V and 5 from J; bases not matched to a gene: 4. CDR1 is NSHNY, CDR2 SYGAGN, per germline. The CDR3 has 15 residues.

Comment on this clone: The genes are named according to mouse. Coverage ceases 1 residue before the CDR3 finishes, and the germline J gene fills in the end. J is TRBJ2-3 and V is TRBV12-1; the match to TRBD1 covers 7 bases. The V gene end was trimmed by 2 bases and the J gene end by 0 bases; junction bases not matched to a gene: 4. The length of the CDR3 is 15 residues. From germline, CDR1 is SGHSN and CDR2 HYEKVE. CDR3 loop: CASSRQGSSAETLYF. The DNA read from the CDR3 is TGTGCCAGCTCTCGACAGGGCTCTAGTGCAGAAACGCTGTAT. The full variable domain, its missing parts supplied by reference TRBV12-1 and TRBJ2-3, is DSGVVQSPRHIIKEKGGRSVLTCIPISGHSNVVWYQQTLGKELKFLIQHYEKVERDKGFLPSRFSVQQFDDYHSEMNMSALELEDSAMYFCASSRQGSSAETLYFGSGTRLTVL.

A note on this clone: One junction end disagrees with the germline gene, perhaps due to a read error. Gene names and germline match the mouse. Read data end 1 residue before the CDR3 end; the end is taken from the germline J gene. V is TRBV19 and J is TRBJ2-7; 8 bases match TRBD1. This CDR3 spans 14 amino acids. In germline, CDR1 is FNHDT, CDR2 SITEND (reference sequence). CDR3 DNA (partial): TGTGCCGGCAGTATTACGCAGGGGGCTTATGAACAGTAC. This codes for CAGSITQGAYEQY. From start to end, the CDR3 is CAGSITQGAYEQYF. The whole variable domain, filled in from reference TRBV19 and TRBJ2-7, reads GGIITQTPKFLIGQEGQKLTLKCQQNFNHDTMYWYRQDSGKGLRLIYYSITENDLQKGDLSEGYDASREKKSSFSLTVTSAQKNEMAVFLCAGSITQGAYEQYFGPGTRLTVL.

In the case of this clone: The listed genes are named as in mouse. The read ends 1 residue shy of where the CDR3 ends; the end is completed using the germline J gene. The chain carries TRBV31 and TRBJ2-4; 8 bases match TRBD2. The CDR3 has 15 residues. CDR1 GKSSPN and CDR2 SITVG come from the germline V gene. V lost 3 bases, J lost 0 bases, and 5 bases stayed unmatched. Here the CDR3 reads CAWSRTGLSQNTLYF. The part of the CDR3 DNA that was read is TGTGCCTGGAGCCGGACTGGGCTTAGTCAAAACACCTTGTAC.

By frequency in the sample, this clone is hyperexpanded (1% or more). Each gene name is a mouse one. The CDR3 goes on 1 residue after the read ends, and that part is filled in from the germline J gene. The chain carries TRBV5 and TRBJ2-7, with D perhaps being TRBD1 or TRBD2 (6 bases each). Germline V lookup: CDR1 LGHNA, CDR2 YNLKQL (reference sequence). CDR3 size: 14 residues. V lost 1 base to trimming and J lost 7 bases, with 14 bases between them. CDR3 bases read: TGTGCCAGCAGCCAAGCCGGGGGCGCGAGGGAACAGTAC. It encodes CASSQAGGAREQY. The complete CDR3 reads CASSQAGGAREQYF.

On this clone: Mouse germline and gene names are used. The read terminates 1 residue ahead of where the CDR3 ends, so the germline J gene completes it. The rearrangement uses TRBV3 and TRBJ2-1, with 9 positions matching TRBD1. Germline V CDR1 and CDR2: SNHLY, FYNGKV (reference sequence). The CDR3 has 15 amino acids. Trimming cost V 6 bases and J 1 base; bases outside gene matches: 4. Incomplete CDR3 DNA: TGTGCCAGCAGACGAGACAGGGGGAACTATGCTGAGCAGTTC. Its protein product is CASRRDRGNYAEQF. The whole CDR3 region reads CASRRDRGNYAEQFF.

Turning to this clone: Here the gene names and germline are mouse. The read terminates 1 residue ahead of where the CDR3 ends, so the germline J gene completes it. The rearrangement uses TRBV16 and TRBJ1-1; tentatively, D is TRBD1 (6 bases). V was cut by 4 bases and J by 8 bases, with 11 bases left in between. The germline CDR1 and CDR2 sequences are SGHSA and FRNQAP. This CDR3 has 12 residues. The chain's CDR3 is CASSSGHREVFF. Incomplete CDR3 DNA: TGTGCAAGCAGCTCGGGACACCGGGAAGTCTTC.

A remark on this clone: Gene names and germline refer to mouse. With the read ending 1 residue before the CDR3 end, the germline J gene is used to fill in that end. V usage is TRBV13-1 and J usage is TRBJ1-5; no reliable D call. Germline V gives CDR1 NSHNY, CDR2 SYGAGN. V was clipped by 3 bases and J by 3 bases, with 7 bases between them. The CDR3 has 13 amino acids. The CDR3 bases that were read are TGTGCCAGCAGTGGCAGAGTCAACCAGGCTCCGCTT. Protein: CASSGRVNQAPL. The CDR3 in its entirety is CASSGRVNQAPLF. The full variable domain, rest sourced from reference TRBV13-1 and TRBJ1-5, is EAAVTQSPRNKVTVTGGNVTLSCRQTNSHNYMYWYRQDTGHGLRLIHYSYGAGNLRIGDVPDGYKATRTTQEDFFLLLELASPSQTSLYFCASSGRVNQAPLFGEGTRLSVL.

Notes on this clone: Genes and germline are mouse. CDR3 protein: CASSLVGGGYEQYF. CDR3 bases read: TGTGCCAGCTCTCTCGTTGGGGGGGGCTATGAACAGTAC. The gene calls are TRBV12-2 and TRBJ2-7, with 8 bases aligning to TRBD2. With the read ending 1 residue before the CDR3 end, the germline J gene is used to fill in that end. V lost 0 bases, J lost 3 bases, and 3 bases stayed unmatched. Germline CDR1 and CDR2: SGHLS and HYDKME. The CDR3 is 14 amino acids.

In regard to this clone: Gene names refer to mouse genes. The read ends 1 residue shy of where the CDR3 ends; the end is completed using the germline J gene. This chain uses TRBV3 with TRBJ2-7, with a weak D call TRBD2 (6 bases). Germline V lookup: CDR1 SNHLY, CDR2 FYNGKV (reference sequence). The CDR3 is 15 amino acids. V lost 1 base and J lost 0, with 10 bases in between. CDR3: CASSLGWGHSYEQYF. Partial CDR3 DNA: TGTGCCAGCAGCTTAGGCTGGGGCCACTCCTATGAACAGTAC.

Notes on this clone: Mouse gene names apply. The read gets to within 1 residue of the CDR3 end, and the germline J gene fills in the rest. The chain carries TRBV26 and TRBJ1-1, with 7 nucleotides matching TRBD1. The J segment lost 1 base and the V segment lost 5 bases, leaving 1 base of the junction unmatched. In germline, CDR1 is KGHPV, CDR2 FQNQEV (reference sequence). This CDR3 region has 13 residues. CDR3 amino acids: CASSYRGNTEVFF. The CDR3 bases that were read are TGTGCCAGCAGTTACAGGGGGAACACAGAAGTCTTC. The whole variable domain, remainder taken from reference TRBV26 and TRBJ1-1, is NSKVIQTPRYLVKGQGQKAKMRCIPEKGHPVVFWYQQNKNNEFKFLINFQNQEVLQQIDMTEKRFSAECPSNSPCSLEIQSSEAGDSALYLCASSYRGNTEVFFGKGTRLTVV.

Remarks on this clone: Any gene name here is a mouse gene name. The CDR3 goes on 1 residue after the read ends, and that part is filled in from the germline J gene. The rearrangement uses TRBV15 and TRBJ2-1; 10 nucleotides line up with TRBD1. Germline V gene sequence: CDR1 SGHND, CDR2 FRSKSL. V dropped 5 bases and J dropped 6; count of bases not matched to a gene: 1. This CDR3 is built from 13 residues. CDR3 DNA, as far as it was read: TGTGCCAGCAGTCGGGACAGGGGTGCTGAGCAGTTC. This translates into CASSRDRGAEQF. The entire CDR3 protein is CASSRDRGAEQFF. The full variable domain, completed using reference TRBV15 and TRBJ2-1, is DAGVTQTPRHEVAEKGQTIILKCEPVSGHNDLFWYRQTKIQGLELLSYFRSKSLMEDGGAFKDRFKAEMLNSSFSTLKIQPTEPKDSAVYLCASSRDRGAEQFFGPGTRLTVL.

Comment on this clone: Here the gene names and germline are mouse. Coverage ceases 1 residue before the CDR3 finishes, and the germline J gene fills in the end. This sequence joins TRBV13-3 and TRBJ2-2; weak D call: TRBD1 (6 bases). Germline CDR1 reads NNHDY; CDR2 reads SYVADS. The V end lost 7 bases, the J end lost 8 bases, and 9 bases lay between the germline ends. CDR3 length: 11 residues. CDR3 bases read: TGTGCCAGCGGCCAGGGGGGGCAGCTCTAC. This codes for CASGQGGQLY. The full CDR3 sequence reads CASGQGGQLYF.

Comment on this clone: Mouse gene names and germline throughout. The read ends 1 residue before the CDR3 terminus; that terminus is restored from the germline J gene. V and J are TRBV12-2 and TRBJ1-2; D remains ambiguous. This CDR3 is built from 13 residues. Germline CDR1 reads SGHLS; CDR2 reads HYDKME. The ends were cut back, 3 bases at V and 0 bases at J, with 7 bases in the middle. The CDR3 spells CASSTTSNSDYTF. CDR3 bases read: TGTGCCAGCTCTACCACCTCAAACTCCGACTACACC.

Concerning this clone itself: Gene names denote mouse genes. The missing CDR3 end, 1 residue past where the read stops, is filled in from the germline J gene. The V call is TRBV26, the J call TRBJ2-4, with 9 bases aligning to TRBD2. V gave up 2 bases and J gave up 1 base; unmatched junction bases: 1. The CDR3 is made up of 15 amino acids. In germline, CDR1 is KGHPV, CDR2 FQNQEV (reference sequence). The CDR3 region is CASSLTGGRQNTLYF. The part of the CDR3 DNA that was read is TGTGCCAGCAGTCTGACTGGGGGGCGTCAAAACACCTTGTAC. Supplemented by reference TRBV26 and TRBJ2-4, the full variable domain reads NSKVIQTPRYLVKGQGQKAKMRCIPEKGHPVVFWYQQNKNNEFKFLINFQNQEVLQQIDMTEKRFSAECPSNSPCSLEIQSSEAGDSALYLCASSLTGGRQNTLYFGAGTRLSVL.